Below are 17 T cell receptor beta chains sequenced from a single sample in a study of cytomegalovirus exposure and HLA in healthy donors. Only in-frame clones appear in the TCRdb table, and some are missing; sequencing was by immunoSEQ multiplex PCR. The sample has some 250,000 clones; nearly 90% are singletons. Sequencing input: PBMCs. The receptors were sampled from a woman aged 18-29 years in good health and CMV-seronegative.

Comment on this clone: The junction and the germline gene differ at one end; a read error may be behind it. V and J are TRBV5-1 and TRBJ1-2; D is perhaps TRBD1 (6 bases). The CDR3 spans 11 residues. CDR1 and CDR2 from the germline V gene are SGHRS and YFSETQ. The CDR3 sequence: CASSLDRDRAF. The CDR3 DNA sequence: TGCGCCAGCAGCTTGGACAGGGATCGGGCCTTC.

This clone turned up a few times. The rearrangement links TRBV5-5 to TRBJ2-1; TRBD2 might be the D (5 bases). Germline V CDR1 and CDR2: SGHKS, YYEKEE (reference sequence). The CDR3 contains 11 residues. V lost 4 bases and J 12 bases, leaving 11 bases between the germline ends. The chain's CDR3 is CASSIEGGQFF. The CDR3 bases are TGTGCCAGCAGCATCGAGGGTGGGCAGTTCTTC.

The chain joins TRBV7-9 to TRBJ1-1; D is uncertain. V was cut by 0 bases and J by 5 bases, with 7 bases left in between. This CDR3 has 13 amino acids. Germline V gene sequence: CDR1 SEHNR, CDR2 FQNEAQ (reference sequence). The CDR3 DNA follows: TGTGCCAGCAGCTTAGCGGAGAGTACTGAAGCTTTCTTT. Encoded protein: CASSLAESTEAFF.

The chain recombines TRBV4-3 with TRBJ2-5, with D perhaps matching TRBD2 (6 bases). Trimming shortened V by 1 base and J by 2 bases, and 11 bases separated the two germline ends. CDR1 and CDR2 (germline): LGHNA, YSLEER. The CDR3 loop spans 15 amino acids. The CDR3 DNA follows: TGCGCCAGCAGCCAAGCCCCGGGGGAACAAGAGACCCAGTACTTC. Its protein is CASSQAPGEQETQYF.

Here the CDR3 DNA reads TGCGCCAGCAGCCAAGCGGGGGGCGGGGGAGCGGGTGAGCAGTTCTTC. Translated, it gives CASSQAGGGGAGEQFF. V and J are TRBV4-1 and TRBJ2-1, with a tentative D call TRBD2 (7 bases). V gave up 1 base and J gave up 9 bases, with 19 bases separating them. This CDR3 is 16 amino acids long. From germline, CDR1 is MGHRA and CDR2 YSYEKL.

This clone was recorded only once. V and J are TRBV6-5 and TRBJ1-2; D perhaps matches TRBD1 (6 bases). The germline gives CDR1 MNHEY, CDR2 SVGAGI. The CDR3 is made up of 15 amino acids. Trimming removed 1 base from V and 6 bases from J, with 15 bases in between. CDR3 region: CASSYFRGPFDGYTF. CDR3 sequence (DNA): TGTGCCAGCAGTTACTTCAGGGGACCCTTCGATGGCTACACCTTC.

The chain employs TRBV5-1 and TRBJ1-1; D may be TRBD1 (5 bases). Per the germline V gene, CDR1 is SGHRS and CDR2 is YFSETQ. The CDR3 has 15 amino acids. V gave up 2 bases and J gave up 0 bases, with 11 bases separating them. Here the CDR3 DNA reads TGCGCCAGCAGCTTACAGGTTGAAGTGAACACTGAAGCTTTCTTT. Protein sequence: CASSLQVEVNTEAFF.

The chain couples TRBV7-9 to TRBJ2-7, with 7 positions matching TRBD1. The V gene's germline CDR1 is SEHNR and CDR2 FQNEAQ (reference sequence). Trimming took 4 bases from V and 2 from J; bases not matched to a gene: 5. This CDR3 is built from 14 residues. CDR3 nucleotide sequence: TGTGCCAGCAGCTCAGACAGGGTTACCTACGAGCAGTACTTC. It yields the protein CASSSDRVTYEQYF.

This clone has a handful of counts. V usage is TRBV6-1 and J usage is TRBJ1-6; D unresolved. The V end was cut by 1 base, the J end by 8 bases, with 3 bases between. CDR3 length: 12 residues. From germline, CDR1 is MNHNS and CDR2 SASEGT. The CDR3 sequence: CASSEGDSPLHF. The CDR3 bases are TGTGCCAGCAGTGAAGGAGATTCACCCCTCCACTTT.

The chain links TRBV5-4 to TRBJ2-7, with a possible D match to TRBD1 (5 bases). This CDR3 contains 14 residues. V was clipped by 2 bases and J by 0 bases, with 9 bases between them. The germline V gene has CDR1 SGHNT and CDR2 YYREEE (reference sequence). CDR3 amino acids: CASSFQGPSYEQYF. The DNA of the CDR3 is TGTGCCAGCAGCTTTCAGGGCCCCTCCTACGAGCAGTACTTC.

This clone was recorded only once. The CDR3 spells CASSPTGVGEAFF. CDR3 coding DNA: TGTGCCAGCAGCCCCACAGGGGTAGGTGAAGCTTTCTTT. The chain combines TRBV7-3 with TRBJ1-1; 7 nucleotides line up with TRBD1. The V gene end was trimmed by 5 bases and the J gene end by 7 bases; junction bases not matched to a gene: 7. CDR1 and CDR2 (germline): SGHTA, FQGTGA. The CDR3 is 13 amino acids.

The chain recombines TRBV2 with TRBJ2-3; 13 nucleotides match TRBD2. The CDR3 loop spans 17 amino acids. V shed 0 bases and J 1 base; nucleotides not matched to a gene: 1. The germline CDR1 and CDR2 sequences are SNHLY and FYNNEI. The CDR3 DNA sequence: TGTGCCAGCAGTGAAGCGGGGACTAGCGGGGGCACAGATACGCAGTATTTT. As protein: CASSEAGTSGGTDTQYF.

The rearrangement links TRBV11-3 to TRBJ2-1, with 13 nucleotides matching TRBD2. The CDR3 totals 15 residues. The V and J ends lost 5 bases and 6 bases, in that order; junction bases with no gene match: 4. CDR1 and CDR2 from the germline V gene are SGHNT and YENEEA. The CDR3 coding sequence is TGTGCCAGCAGCCCAACTAGCGGGGGGGTCAATGAGCAGTTCTTC. This gives the protein CASSPTSGGVNEQFF. The full variable domain, with the rest looked up from reference TRBV11-3 and TRBJ2-1, is EAGVVQSPRYKIIEKKQPVAFWCNPISGHNTLYWYLQNLGQGPELLIRYENEEAVDDSQLPKDRFSAERLKGVDSTLKIQPAELGDSAVYLCASSPTSGGVNEQFFGPGTRLTVL.

This clone was observed a few times. As DNA, the CDR3 is TGTGCCAGCAGCTTGGCCAGGGGGTCCTACGAGCAGTACGTC. This codes for CASSLARGSYEQYV. The V gene is TRBV5-7, the J gene TRBJ2-7, with TRBD1 identical over 7 bases. TRBV5-7 is given ORF status, its function remaining uncertain. V gave up 0 bases and J gave up 1 base; unmatched junction bases: 1. There are 14 residues in the CDR3.

This clone was detected a few times. The chain uses TRBV5-1 and TRBJ2-7, with 8 bases lining up with TRBD2. With 4 bases clipped from V and 6 bases from J, the junction kept 9 bases outside the gene matches. From germline, CDR1 is SGHRS and CDR2 YFSETQ. The CDR3 runs 14 residues. CDR3 residues: CASSATGLASEQYF. The CDR3 DNA reads as TGCGCCAGCAGCGCTACCGGACTAGCCTCCGAGCAGTACTTC.

This chain uses TRBV28 with TRBJ1-2, with 10 bases fitting TRBD1. Looked up from germline, CDR1 is MDHEN and CDR2 is SYDVKM. CDR3 length: 16 residues. The V gene end was trimmed by 1 base and the J gene end by 7 bases; junction bases not matched to a gene: 9. The CDR3 protein is CASSLYFRTGGSGYTF. The CDR3 region has the DNA TGTGCCAGCAGTTTATACTTCCGGACAGGGGGAAGTGGCTACACCTTC.

The chain combines TRBV7-8 with TRBJ1-2; the match to TRBD1 covers 7 bases. The ends lost 1 base at V and 0 bases at J; junction bases unmatched: 5. CDR1 is SGHVS and CDR2 is FQNEAQ in the germline V gene. This CDR3 has 16 amino acids. The CDR3 nucleotides are TGTGCCAGCAGCTTAGGGACAGGCGTAGCTAACTATGGCTACACCTTC. Its protein product is CASSLGTGVANYGYTF. Filled out from reference TRBV7-8 and TRBJ1-2, the complete variable domain reads GAGVSQSPRYKVAKRGQDVALRCDPISGHVSLFWYQQALGQGPEFLTYFQNEAQLDKSGLPSDRFFAERPEGSVSTLKIQRTQQEDSAVYLCASSLGTGVANYGYTFGSGTRLTVV.